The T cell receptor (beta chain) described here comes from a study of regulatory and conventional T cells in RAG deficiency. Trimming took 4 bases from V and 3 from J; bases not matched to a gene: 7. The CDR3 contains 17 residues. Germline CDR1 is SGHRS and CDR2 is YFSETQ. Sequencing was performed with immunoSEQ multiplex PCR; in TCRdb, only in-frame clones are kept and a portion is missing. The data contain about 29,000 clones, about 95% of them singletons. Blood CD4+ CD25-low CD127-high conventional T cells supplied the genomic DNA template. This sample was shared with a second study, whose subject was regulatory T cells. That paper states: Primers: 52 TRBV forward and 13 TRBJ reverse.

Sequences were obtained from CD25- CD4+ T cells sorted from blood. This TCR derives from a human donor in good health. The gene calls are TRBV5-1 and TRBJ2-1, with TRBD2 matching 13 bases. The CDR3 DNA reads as TGCGCCAGCAGCCCACTGGGACTAGCGGGACTCTACAATGAGCAGTTCTTC. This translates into CASSPLGLAGLYNEQFF.